This entry lists 2 T cell receptor beta chains sequenced from one sample in a study of cytomegalovirus exposure and HLA in healthy donors. The PCR ran on 60 Vbeta and 13 Jbeta primers. Produced via immunoSEQ multiplex PCR; TCRdb's table is partial and in-frame only. The data contain 110,000 to 150,000 clones, approximately 78% of them singletons. Sequenced: PBMCs. The receptor source for this set is a female donor in good health and CMV-seronegative.

Turning to this clone: This same CDR3 is encoded by further DNA sequences in the sample. The V call is TRBV9, the J call TRBJ2-3, with TRBD2 matching over 15 bases. Germline V gives CDR1 SGDLS, CDR2 YYNGEE. The CDR3 extends over 16 amino acids. V lost 4 bases, J lost 6 bases, and 6 bases stayed unmatched. CDR3 bases: TGTGCCAGCAGCACGGGACTAGCGGGAGGAGGGGATACGCAGTATTTT. Translating gives CASSTGLAGGGDTQYF.

This clone was seen more than once but under ten times. The chain joins TRBV7-5 to TRBJ2-4; the table's D call TRBD2 went unverified against the DNA. TRBV7-5 is a pseudogene locus. This CDR3 region has 16 residues. The CDR3, as DNA: TGTGTCAGAAGCTTAGCTGGAGAACTAGCCAAAAACATTCAGTACTTC. Amino acids: CVRSLAGELAKNIQYF.